The source of this T cell receptor beta chain is a study of T cells in women clearing cervical HPV infection. On this clone: The read finishes 3 residues shy of the CDR3 end, and the germline J gene is used to complete it.

Method: immunoSEQ multiplex PCR; TCRdb's copy keeps in-frame clones and lacks some. Here the sample table reports approximately 44,000 clones. This CDR3 has 12 residues. Germline V CDR1 and CDR2: MNHEY, SVGEGT. Trimming stripped 5 bases from V and 4 bases from J, with 9 bases between. The chain joins TRBV6-2 or TRBV6-3 to TRBJ2-7; no firm D call. The receptor was isolated from a woman aged 18 to 69 with a cervical HPV16 infection that either progressed to CIN3+ or cleared (not recorded which). Sample: blood buffy coat. Incomplete CDR3 DNA: TGTGCCAGCAGTAACACGCGGTACGAG. Protein: CASSNTRYE. The full CDR3 protein is CASSNTRYEQYF.